The present TCR beta chain was sequenced within a study of T cell repertoires in aging, cancer and after chemotherapy. For the study at large: Patients with chronic lymphocytic leukemia were sampled before and after fludarabine- or bendamustine-based chemotherapy. Millions of TCR reads were in the whole dataset.

About this clonotype itself: Its target is unknown.

The template was genomic DNA from peripheral blood, not RNA. The germline V gene has CDR1 MNHEY and CDR2 SVGAGI. CDR3 length: 13 residues. The V end was cut by 0 bases, the J end by 4 bases, with 6 bases between. Findings and limits, study-wide: Hematological cancer patients had lymphoid organ infiltration that may impair thymic emigration or T cell expansion. Untreated cancer patients had significantly lower blood TCR diversity than age-matched healthy donors.

Multiplex touch-down PCR with TRB-A/B primers amplified rearranged V-D-J TRB sequences. From the multiplex PCR reads, TCRdb called clonotypes with MiXCR, one entry per CDR3 protein. The sample has 1,400 or so distinct CDR3 sequences, 60% seen once. The genes are TRBV6-5 and TRBJ2-5; D remains ambiguous. Sequenced material: blood. The source of this sequence is a human donor with a blood cancer. The chain's CDR3 is CASSYSVRETQYF. CDR3 DNA: TGTGCCAGCAGTTACTCGGTGAGAGAGACCCAGTACTTC.